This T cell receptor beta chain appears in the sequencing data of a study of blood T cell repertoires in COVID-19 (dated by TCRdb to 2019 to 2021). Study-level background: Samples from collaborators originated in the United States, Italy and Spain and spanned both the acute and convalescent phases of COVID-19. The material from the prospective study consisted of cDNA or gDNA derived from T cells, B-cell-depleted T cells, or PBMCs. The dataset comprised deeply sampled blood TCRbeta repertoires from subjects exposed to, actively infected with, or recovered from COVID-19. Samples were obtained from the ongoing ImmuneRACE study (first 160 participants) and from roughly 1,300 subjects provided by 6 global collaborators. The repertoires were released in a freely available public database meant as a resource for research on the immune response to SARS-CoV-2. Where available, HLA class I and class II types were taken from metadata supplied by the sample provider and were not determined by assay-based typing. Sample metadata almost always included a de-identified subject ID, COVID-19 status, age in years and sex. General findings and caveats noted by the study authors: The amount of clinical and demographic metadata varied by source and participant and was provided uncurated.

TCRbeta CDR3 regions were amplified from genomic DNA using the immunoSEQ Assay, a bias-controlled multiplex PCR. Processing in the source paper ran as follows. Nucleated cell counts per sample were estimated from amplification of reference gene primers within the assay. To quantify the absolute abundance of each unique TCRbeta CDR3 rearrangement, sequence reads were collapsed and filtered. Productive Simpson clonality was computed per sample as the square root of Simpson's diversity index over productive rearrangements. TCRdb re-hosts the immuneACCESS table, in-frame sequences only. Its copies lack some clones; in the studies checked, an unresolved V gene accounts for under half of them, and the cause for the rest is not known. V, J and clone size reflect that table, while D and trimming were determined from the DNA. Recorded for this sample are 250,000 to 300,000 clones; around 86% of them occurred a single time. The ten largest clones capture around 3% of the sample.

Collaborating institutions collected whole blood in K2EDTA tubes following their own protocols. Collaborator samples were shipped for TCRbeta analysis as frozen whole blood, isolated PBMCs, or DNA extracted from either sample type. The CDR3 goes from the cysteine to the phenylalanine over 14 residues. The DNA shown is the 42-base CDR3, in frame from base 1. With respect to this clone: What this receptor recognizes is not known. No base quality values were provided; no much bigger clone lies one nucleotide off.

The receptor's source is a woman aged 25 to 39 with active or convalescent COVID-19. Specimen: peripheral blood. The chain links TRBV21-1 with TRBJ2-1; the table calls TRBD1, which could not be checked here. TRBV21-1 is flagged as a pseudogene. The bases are TGTGCCGCTCACAGGGATCTCTTCTACAATGAGCAGTTCTTC. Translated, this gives CAAHRDLFYNEQFF.